This T cell receptor beta chain appears in the sequencing data of a study of T cells after yellow fever vaccination. Study as a whole: Any fraction with a low cell number was prepared using SMART-Seq v4 Ultra Low Input.

5'RACE template switching produced TCR cDNA carrying a universal primer site and UMIs. TCRdb ran MiXCR on the 5' RACE reads and lists one entry per CDR3 protein. The repertoire holds approximately 250,000 distinct CDR3 sequences, with approximately 6.7% as singletons. Study-level results: Contamination of FACS-sorted repertoires by abundant clonotypes from the bulk population could occur. Most primary-vaccination clones reappeared after the booster (less than 98% CD4, roughly 90% CD8).

This CDR3 comprises 15 residues. Germline CDR1 SGHRS, CDR2 YFSETQ. The ends lost 2 bases at V and 6 bases at J; junction bases unmatched: 4. This clonotype was recorded at least ten times. Antigen specificity is unknown. The J gene is TRBJ1-5, the V gene TRBV5-1; 11 positions agree with TRBD1. The TCR was taken from a man aged 30 to 45 who received the YFV17D yellow fever vaccine. The sequencing here drew on CD4+ T cells sorted from PBMCs, taken on the day of the yellow fever booster vaccination. CDR3: CASSFGQGASQPQHF. The CDR3 nucleotides read TGCGCCAGCAGCTTCGGACAGGGGGCCAGTCAGCCCCAGCATTTT. Full variable domain (remainder filled in from reference TRBV5-1 and TRBJ1-5): KAGVTQTPRYLIKTRGQQVTLSCSPISGHRSVSWYQQTPGQGLQFLFEYFSETQRNKGNFPGRFSGRQFSNSRSEMNVSTLELGDSALYLCASSFGQGASQPQHFGDGTRLSIL.